This T cell receptor (beta chain) was captured by sequencing in a study of breast tumors, draining lymph nodes, adjacent tissues. TCRdb used MiXCR to reprocess the multiplex PCR reads, holding one entry per CDR3 protein. The table includes 200,000 to 250,000 distinct CDR3 sequences, under 35% detected once. V lost 5 bases to trimming and J lost 1 base, with 15 bases between them. CDR3 size: 15 residues. CDR1 and CDR2 (germline): DFQATT, SNEGSKA (reference sequence). Points on this clonotype: The antigen remains undetermined. A much larger clone lies a single base off, so this may be a read error.

The lymph nodes were axillary draining lymph nodes from breast cancer patients. Findings and caveats of the study: Data fit most tumor T cells coming from lymph node, expanding in tumor. Compared with basal-like, luminal-like tumors shared significantly more repertoire with nontumor tissue. The lymph node origin of tumor T cells was framed as consistent with a hypothesis, not demonstrated.

This sequence originates from a female donor with breast cancer. Some clones in this sample may be carry-over from other donors' samples. Sequenced material: axillary lymph node tissue. The V gene is TRBV20-1, the J gene TRBJ2-1; weak D call: TRBD1 (5 bases). In DNA form, the CDR3 reads TGCAGTGCTGGAGCCGCGCAGGGTTCCTACAATGAGCAGTTCTTC. Its protein is CSAGAAQGSYNEQFF.